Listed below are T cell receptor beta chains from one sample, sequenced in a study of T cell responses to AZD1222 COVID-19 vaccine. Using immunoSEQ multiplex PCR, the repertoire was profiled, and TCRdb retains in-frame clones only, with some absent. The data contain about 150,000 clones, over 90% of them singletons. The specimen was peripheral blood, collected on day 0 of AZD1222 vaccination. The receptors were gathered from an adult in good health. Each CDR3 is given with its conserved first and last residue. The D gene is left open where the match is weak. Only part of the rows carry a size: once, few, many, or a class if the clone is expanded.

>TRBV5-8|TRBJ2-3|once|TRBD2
CASSLGGLAGTDTQYF
TGTGCCAGCAGCTTGGGCGGACTAGCGGGCACAGATACGCAGTATTTT
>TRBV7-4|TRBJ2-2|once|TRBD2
CASSPTRGGLYRLFF
TGTGCCAGCAGCCCAACGCGGGGGGGCCTGTATCGGCTGTTTTTT
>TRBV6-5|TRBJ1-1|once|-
CASSYGQGNTEAFF
TGTGCCAGCAGTTATGGGCAGGGGAACACTGAAGCTTTCTTT
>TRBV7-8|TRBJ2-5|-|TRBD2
CASSPRLAGERGQETQYF
TGTGCCAGCAGCCCCCGACTAGCGGGAGAAAGGGGACAAGAGACCCAGTACTTC
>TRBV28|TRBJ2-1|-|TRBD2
CASSPFGLAGVDGEQFF
TGTGCCAGCAGTCCCTTCGGACTAGCGGGAGTTGACGGTGAGCAGTTCTTC
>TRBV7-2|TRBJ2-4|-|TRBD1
CASSFGLTGAGIQYF
TGTGCCAGCAGCTTCGGGTTGACAGGGGCTGGGATTCAGTACTTC
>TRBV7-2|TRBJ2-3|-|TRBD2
CASSFLGGNTDTQYF
TGTGCCAGCAGCTTCCTGGGAGGGAACACAGATACGCAGTATTTT
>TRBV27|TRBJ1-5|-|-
CASSSLGGSNQPQHF
TGTGCCAGCAGTTCCCTCGGGGGTAGCAATCAGCCCCAGCATTTT
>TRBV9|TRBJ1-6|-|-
CASSQDGFNSPLHF
TGTGCCAGCAGCCAGGACGGTTTTAATTCACCCCTCCACTTT
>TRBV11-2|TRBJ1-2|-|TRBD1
CASTLGQGVYGYTF
TGTGCCAGCACCCTAGGACAGGGAGTCTATGGCTACACCTTC
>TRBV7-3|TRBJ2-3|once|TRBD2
CASSEDSGGVSGYTQYF
TGTGCCAGCAGCGAGGACAGCGGGGGGGTGTCCGGATATACGCAGTATTTT
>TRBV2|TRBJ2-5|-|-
CASRGQETQYF
TGTGCCAGCAGGGGACAAGAGACCCAGTACTTC
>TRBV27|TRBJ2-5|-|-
CASSLQGPRETQYF
TGTGCCAGCAGTTTACAAGGTCCCCGTGAGACCCAGTACTTC
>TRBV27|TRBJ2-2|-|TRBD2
CASSLGLASTIFTGELFF
TGTGCCAGCAGCCTTGGACTAGCGAGTACTATTTTCACCGGGGAGCTGTTTTTT
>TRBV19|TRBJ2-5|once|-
CASSRGGQGRETQYF
TGTGCCAGTAGTCGGGGGGGACAGGGAAGAGAGACCCAGTACTTC
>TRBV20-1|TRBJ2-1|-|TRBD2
CSASNPRGAFSYNEQFF
TGCAGTGCTAGTAATCCGCGGGGGGCCTTCTCCTACAATGAGCAGTTCTTC
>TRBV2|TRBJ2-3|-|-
CASRKRLIRTSTDTQYF
TGTGCCAGCAGAAAGCGCCTCATCCGAACTAGCACAGATACGCAGTATTTT
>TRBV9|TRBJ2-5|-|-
CASSVGPQATQETQYF
TGTGCCAGCAGCGTAGGCCCCCAGGCTACCCAAGAGACCCAGTACTTC
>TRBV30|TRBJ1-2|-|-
CAWKSERQITNYGYTF
TGTGCCTGGAAGAGCGAAAGGCAGATCACTAACTATGGCTACACCTTC
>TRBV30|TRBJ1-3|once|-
CAWSVGGNTIYF
TGTGCCTGGAGTGTAGGTGGAAACACCATATATTTT
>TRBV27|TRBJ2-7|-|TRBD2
CASRTIAGPTYEQYF
TGTGCCAGCAGAACCATAGCGGGACCAACCTACGAGCAGTACTTC
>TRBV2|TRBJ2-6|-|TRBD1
CASSKGQGGPGGANVLTF
TGTGCCAGCAGCAAGGGACAGGGGGGCCCAGGTGGGGCCAACGTCCTGACTTTC
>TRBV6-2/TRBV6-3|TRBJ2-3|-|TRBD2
CASSYSTSGRADTQYF
TGTGCCAGCAGTTACTCGACTAGCGGGAGGGCAGATACGCAGTATTTT
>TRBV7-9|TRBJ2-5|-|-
CASSSRPVETQYF
TGTGCCAGCAGCTCCCGCCCGGTGGAGACCCAGTACTTC
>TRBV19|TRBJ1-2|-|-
CASRADSHYGYTF
TGTGCCAGTAGAGCGGACAGCCACTATGGCTACACCTTC
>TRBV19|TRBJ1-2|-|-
CASSIGDFHGYTF
TGTGCCAGTAGTATAGGCGACTTCCATGGCTACACCTTC
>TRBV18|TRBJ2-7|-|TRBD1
CASSGTASYEQYF
TGTGCCAGCTCAGGGACAGCCTCCTACGAGCAGTACTTC
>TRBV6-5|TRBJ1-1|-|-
CASSYSIRNTEAFF
TGTGCCAGCAGTTACTCGATTCGAAACACTGAAGCTTTCTTT
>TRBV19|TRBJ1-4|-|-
CASNQDGATNEKLFF
TGTGCCAGTAATCAGGACGGGGCAACTAATGAAAAACTGTTTTTT
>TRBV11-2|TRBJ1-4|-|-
CASSLVYEKLFF
TGTGCCAGCAGCTTAGTTTATGAAAAACTGTTTTTT
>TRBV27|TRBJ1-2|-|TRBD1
CASSLLSGGGYTF
TGTGCCAGCAGTTTGTTGTCAGGGGGAGGCTACACCTTC
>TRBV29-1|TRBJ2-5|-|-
CSVHYRARETQYF
TGCAGCGTTCATTACAGGGCCAGAGAGACCCAGTACTTC
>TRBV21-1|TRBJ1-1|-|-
CASVQGGGYTEAFF
TGTGCCAGCGTCCAGGGTGGGGGGTACACTGAAGCTTTCTTT
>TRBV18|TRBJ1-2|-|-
CASSPGPVEGYTF
TGTGCCAGCTCACCCGGGCCGGTTGAGGGCTACACCTTC
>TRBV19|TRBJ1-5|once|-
CASSYAIGNQPQHF
TGTGCCAGTAGTTACGCCATAGGGAATCAGCCCCAGCATTTT
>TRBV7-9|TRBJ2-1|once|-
CASELNEQFF
TGTGCCAGCGAACTCAATGAGCAGTTCTTC
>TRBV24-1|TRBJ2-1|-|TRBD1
CATSGVRDRERFF
TGTGCCACCAGTGGCGTCCGGGACAGGGAACGGTTCTTC
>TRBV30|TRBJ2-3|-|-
CAWSIGQTAYF
TGTGCCTGGAGTATCGGCCAAACGGCGTATTTT
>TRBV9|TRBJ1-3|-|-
CASNPTGEFGNTIYF
TGTGCCAGCAACCCGACAGGAGAGTTTGGAAACACCATATATTTT
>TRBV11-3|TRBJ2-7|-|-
CASSLAGRSDEQYF
TGTGCCAGCAGCTTAGCAGGGCGGTCCGACGAGCAGTACTTC
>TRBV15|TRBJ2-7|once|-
CATSRDKVPSGEQYF
TGTGCCACCAGCAGAGATAAGGTCCCTTCTGGCGAGCAGTACTTC
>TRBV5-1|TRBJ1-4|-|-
CASYPGAEVGEKLFF
TGCGCCAGCTATCCAGGGGCAGAAGTGGGAGAAAAACTGTTTTTT
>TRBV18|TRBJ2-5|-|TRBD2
CASSGLAGKTQYF
TGTGCCAGCTCCGGGCTAGCGGGAAAGACCCAGTACTTC
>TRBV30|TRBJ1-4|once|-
CAWKRAGALGKLFF
TGTGCCTGGAAGAGGGCAGGGGCCCTCGGAAAACTGTTTTTT
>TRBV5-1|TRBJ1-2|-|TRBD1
CASSVGDREDYTF
TGCGCCAGCAGCGTGGGGGACAGGGAGGACTACACCTTC
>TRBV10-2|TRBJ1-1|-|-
CASSLREVAFF
TGCGCCAGCAGCCTTAGGGAGGTTGCTTTCTTT
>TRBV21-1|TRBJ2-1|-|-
CASSKVGQGFQFF
TGTGCCAGCAGCAAAGTGGGACAGGGTTTTCAGTTCTTC
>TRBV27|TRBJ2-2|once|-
CASSSRNTGELFF
TGTGCCAGCAGTTCAAGGAACACCGGGGAGCTGTTTTTT
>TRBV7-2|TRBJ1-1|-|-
CASSLVGQFGTEAFF
TGTGCCAGCAGCTTAGTGGGCCAGTTTGGGACTGAAGCTTTCTTT
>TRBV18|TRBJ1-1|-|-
CASSPPPLGTEAFF
TGTGCCAGCTCACCCCCGCCATTGGGCACTGAAGCTTTCTTT
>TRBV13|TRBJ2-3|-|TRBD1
CASSPSLGQGADTQYF
TGTGCCAGCAGCCCAAGCCTCGGACAGGGGGCAGATACGCAGTATTTT
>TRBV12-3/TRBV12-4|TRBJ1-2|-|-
CASSLTGSYGYTF
TGTGCCAGCAGTTTAACAGGTAGCTATGGCTACACCTTC
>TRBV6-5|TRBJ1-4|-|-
CASRHRTGAAGKLFF
TGTGCCAGCAGACACCGGACGGGGGCGGCGGGAAAACTGTTTTTT